This T cell receptor (beta chain) was sequenced during a study of CD8+CD57+ T cells in acquired aplastic anemia. Study-wide context: Sorted CD4+ and CD8+ cells gave a mean 3.2 ug DNA, range 0.2 to 27.4 ug.

CDR1 SEHNR and CDR2 FQNEAQ come from the germline V gene (reference sequence). The CDR3 has 13 amino acids, counting both end residues. Profiling that covered TCR beta VDJ and CDR3 relied on genomic DNA as its template. TCRdb used MiXCR to reprocess the reads, holding one entry per CDR3 protein. The data show 260,000 or so distinct CDR3 sequences, about 80% seen once. Whoever was chosen for sequencing had shown CD8+CD57+ cell expansion by flow cytometry. Points on this clonotype: Because the CDR3 is missing its conserved closing phenylalanine or tryptophan, this is likely a read error. The limits of the CDR3 on the DNA are not certain, so only TCRdb's listed CDR3 is given.

This receptor was obtained from a human donor with aplastic anemia. The chain couples TRBV7-9 to TRBJ2-1; the table's D call TRBD2 went unverified against the DNA. Sequences were obtained from sorted CD4+, CD8+, or CD8+CD57+ T cells (not recorded which) from PBMCs. CDR3 in amino acids: CASEDAGIQEKFY.